This T cell receptor beta chain was found in a study of T cells after yellow fever vaccination. Turning to the study itself: Low-cell-number fractions underwent preparation using SMART-Seq v4 Ultra Low Input.

V shed 0 bases and J 6 bases; nucleotides not matched to a gene: 13. The CDR3 length is 18 residues. Germline V lookup: CDR1 SGDLS, CDR2 YYNGEE. General observations from the study: A limited proportion of clonotypes was detected within both the CD4 and CD8 compartments. Weaker overall was a secondary response that nonetheless peaked faster, on day 5 versus 15.

Many counts were recorded for this clonotype. Its antigen is unknown. The authors made TCR cDNA by 5'RACE template switching, adding a universal primer site and UMIs. TCRdb reanalysed the 5' RACE reads using MiXCR and keeps one entry per CDR3 protein. The sample contains 400,000 or so distinct CDR3 sequences, 6.2% of which appear only once. The V call is TRBV9, the J call TRBJ2-4; 9 positions match TRBD1. This sample comprised PBMCs, obtained 5 days after the yellow fever booster vaccination. The clonotype comes from a man younger than 45 who received the YFV17D yellow fever vaccine. CDR3 loop: CASSVGDGRTGELNIQYF. CDR3 DNA sequence: TGTGCCAGCAGCGTAGGTGACGGGAGGACAGGGGAGTTAAACATTCAGTACTTC.